A single TCR beta chain is shown here with its context. Its antigen is currently unknown. The sample comes from a study of T cell repertoires in cytomegalovirus infection. Study findings and constraints: Based on cumulative public TCR beta family frequency, carriers of CMV plus the relevant HLA were identified. HLA-C-restricted CMV clonotypes gave the most frequent clonotype in two of eight donors.

CDR3 size: 14 residues. V was clipped by 3 bases and J by 4 bases, with 12 bases between them. The germline CDR1 and CDR2 sequences are SEHNR and FQNEAQ (reference sequence). TCRdb reprocessed the reads via MiXCR and lists one record per CDR3 protein. The sample includes roughly 720,000 distinct CDR3 sequences, under 40% of them seen just once. The receptor comes from a human donor in good health (CMV status not recorded). Some clones in this sample may be carry-over from other donors' samples. The chain links TRBV7-9 to TRBJ1-1, with no clear D. Sequencing was done on a sample of PBMCs. The CDR3 DNA sequence: TGTGCCAGCAGCTTCGGCAGAGAGGGCACTGAAGCTTTCTTT. Residues: CASSFGREGTEAFF. Drawing the rest from reference TRBV7-9 and TRBJ1-1, the complete variable domain is DTGVSQNPRHKITKRGQNVTFRCDPISEHNRLYWYRQTLGQGPEFLTYFQNEAQLEKSRLLSDRFSAERPKGSFSTLEIQRTEQGDSAMYLCASSFGREGTEAFFGQGTRLTVV.